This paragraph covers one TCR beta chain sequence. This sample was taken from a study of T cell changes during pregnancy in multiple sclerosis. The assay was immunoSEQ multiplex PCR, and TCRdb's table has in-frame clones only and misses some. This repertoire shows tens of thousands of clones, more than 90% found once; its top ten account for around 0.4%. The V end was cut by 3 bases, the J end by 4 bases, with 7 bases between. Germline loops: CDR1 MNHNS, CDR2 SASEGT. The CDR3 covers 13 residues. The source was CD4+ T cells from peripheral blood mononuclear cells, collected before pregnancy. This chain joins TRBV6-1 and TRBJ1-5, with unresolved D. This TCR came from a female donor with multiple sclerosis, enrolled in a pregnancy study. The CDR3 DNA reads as TGTGCCAGCAGTGAGGGCAATAATCAGCCCCAGCATTTT. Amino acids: CASSEGNNQPQHF.